The 29 T cell receptor beta chains presented below share a single source sample, sequenced in a study of spatial heterogeneity in lung cancer. As for time point: sample taken at primary tumor resection. No cell sorting; template was whole RNA from tumor, lung tissue or PBMC. TCRdb re-analysed the 5' RACE reads in MiXCR, keeping a single row per CDR3 protein. The table lists 45,000 to 55,000 distinct CDR3 sequences, roughly 5% of them singletons. The material sequenced was PBMCs, taken at surgery. The receptors here all came from a male donor with early-stage non-small cell lung cancer.

This clonotype was picked up many times. The J gene is TRBJ2-3, the V gene TRBV10-3; 8 bases align to TRBD1. The germline V gene encodes CDR1 ENHRY and CDR2 SYGVKD. V gave up 7 bases and J gave up 0 bases; unmatched junction bases: 6. This CDR3 is 15 amino acids long. The CDR3 nucleotides are TGTGCCATCAATGTGGACAGGGCTAGCACAGATACGCAGTATTTT. As protein: CAINVDRASTDTQYF.

This clonotype was detected many times. The chain recombines TRBV7-2 with TRBJ2-7; maybe TRBD1 (6 bases). Trimming removed 5 bases at V and 0 bases at J, with 11 bases between. Germline loops: CDR1 SGHTA, CDR2 FQGNSA. The CDR3 runs to 14 residues. The CDR3 loop is CASSRTVSSYEQYF. As DNA, the CDR3 is TGTGCCAGCAGCAGGACAGTGTCCTCCTACGAGCAGTACTTC.

This clonotype was found many times. An end of the junction does not agree with germline; a read error may underlie this. The chain joins TRBV5-5 to TRBJ1-5, with D hard to call. The CDR3 is 13 residues long. CDR1 is SGHKS, CDR2 YYEKEE, per germline (reference sequence). DNA of the CDR3: TGTGTCAGCAGCTTGGTTGCGGGGCAGCCCCAGCATTTT. Its translation: CVSSLVAGQPQHF.

This clonotype was counted many times. The chain links TRBV20-1 to TRBJ2-1; 13 bases align to TRBD2. Germline loops: CDR1 DFQATT, CDR2 SNEGSKA (reference sequence). V lost 3 bases and J lost 3; bases outside the gene matches: 8. This CDR3 spans 17 amino acids. The DNA of the CDR3 is TGCAGTGCTAGCCCCAGGACTAGCGGGAGAGACTACAATGAGCAGTTCTTC. Amino acids: CSASPRTSGRDYNEQFF.

This clonotype was counted many times. This CDR3 reads CASSHDIWGTEAFF. The CDR3 bases are TGTGCCAGCAGCCACGATATCTGGGGCACTGAAGCTTTCTTT. V gene TRBV14 combines with J gene TRBJ1-1; no definite D call. Germline assignment: CDR1 SGHDN and CDR2 FVKESK. V was trimmed by 3 bases and J by 4 bases, leaving 12 bases between them. The CDR3 has 14 amino acids.

This clonotype was observed at least ten times. CDR3 sequence reads: CASSEFGYEQYF. CDR3 nucleotide sequence: TGTGCCAGCAGTGAATTTGGGTACGAGCAGTACTTC. The rearrangement joins TRBV25-1 to TRBJ2-7; D call uncertain. V was clipped by 1 base and J by 4 bases, with 5 bases between them. This CDR3 is 12 amino acids long. The germline gives CDR1 MGHDK, CDR2 SYGVNS.

This clonotype was counted ten times or more. CDR3 in amino acids: CASRTGGNTEAFF. The CDR3 bases are TGCGCCAGCAGGACGGGTGGGAACACTGAAGCTTTCTTT. The chain employs TRBV5-1 and TRBJ1-1; D is ambiguous. V lost 5 bases and J lost 1, with 9 bases in between. This CDR3 has 13 residues. The germline V gene has CDR1 SGHRS and CDR2 YFSETQ.

This clonotype was counted between two and nine times. The chain carries TRBV7-3 and TRBJ2-5; 11 bases line up with TRBD2. Trimming removed 0 bases from V and 4 bases from J; junction bases left unmatched: 1. The CDR3 covers 15 residues. Germline assignment: CDR1 SGHTA and CDR2 FQGTGA. CDR3: CASSLTGLAGETQYF. The CDR3 DNA reads as TGTGCCAGCAGCTTAACAGGACTAGCGGGAGAGACCCAGTACTTC.

J is TRBJ2-7 and V is TRBV20-1; TRBD2 matches 11 bases. V was pared by 0 bases and J by 3 bases, with 10 bases of the junction left unmatched. Germline V gene data show CDR1 as DFQATT and CDR2 as SNEGSKA (reference sequence). The CDR3 extends over 17 amino acids. This chain's CDR3 is CSAREKSVGTSGYEQYF. As DNA, the CDR3 is TGCAGTGCTAGAGAGAAATCCGTAGGGACTAGCGGCTACGAGCAGTACTTC.

This clonotype was counted a few times. The genes are TRBV12-3 or TRBV12-4 and TRBJ1-3, with TRBD1 matching over 8 bases. The length of the CDR3 is 17 residues. V shed 6 bases, J shed 0 bases, and the junction held 10 bases outside the gene matches. CDR3 sequence: CASSPRTGGVSGNTIYF. In DNA form, the CDR3 reads TGTGCCAGCAGCCCTCGAACAGGGGGGGTCTCTGGAAACACCATATATTTT.

Ten or more counts support this clonotype. The genes are TRBV13 and TRBJ2-7, with D maybe TRBD1 (6 bases). V shed 5 bases and J shed 0 bases, with 17 bases lying between them. Germline CDR1 and CDR2: PRHDT and FYEKMQ (reference sequence). The CDR3 sequence is 16 residues long. DNA of the CDR3: TGTGCCAGCAGCCTTTCCCGGGACACCTTCTCCTACGAGCAGTACTTC. Its protein product is CASSLSRDTFSYEQYF.

This clonotype has ten or more counts. The rearrangement joins TRBV14 to TRBJ2-3, with unresolved D. Trimming removed 4 bases from V and 6 bases from J, with 14 bases in between. The CDR3 extends over 14 amino acids. The germline V gene encodes CDR1 SGHDN and CDR2 FVKESK. The CDR3 DNA reads as TGTGCCAGCAGCCCTCTCCTGGATGGGGATACGCAGTATTTT. As protein: CASSPLLDGDTQYF.

The chain has TRBV6-5 and TRBJ1-2, with D possibly TRBD1 on 5 matching bases. Germline loops: CDR1 MNHEY, CDR2 SVGAGI. The V and J ends lost 0 bases and 6 bases respectively, with 8 bases between them. The length of the CDR3 is 13 residues. For the CDR3, the DNA is TGTGCCAGCAGTTACTCGGGGACCAATGGCTACACCTTC. Its protein is CASSYSGTNGYTF.

In its sample, this clonotype was seen many times. CDR3 region: CASSLAGSDTQYF. CDR3 coding DNA: TGTGCCAGCAGCTTAGCAGGGTCGGATACGCAGTATTTT. The chain joins TRBV25-1 to TRBJ2-3; perhaps TRBD1 as D (5 bases). V was pared by 6 bases and J by 6 bases, with 13 bases between. The CDR3 has 13 amino acids. Germline CDR1 reads MGHDK; CDR2 reads SYGVNS.

This clonotype has a count of ten or more. This rearrangement joins TRBV28 to TRBJ1-3; D is unresolved. V was trimmed by 7 bases and J by 0 bases, leaving 10 bases between them. CDR1 and CDR2 from the germline V gene are MDHEN and SYDVKM. This CDR3 has 14 amino acids. CDR3 in amino acids: CASIFDRSGNTIYF. The DNA for the CDR3 is TGTGCCAGCATTTTTGACCGCTCTGGAAACACCATATATTTT.

In this sample, this clonotype turned up many times. The rearrangement uses TRBV28 and TRBJ2-7; D is ambiguous. V was clipped by 6 bases and J by 2 bases, with 8 bases between them. The CDR3 spans 12 residues. Germline values: CDR1 MDHEN, CDR2 SYDVKM. CDR3 DNA: TGTGCCAGCAGCCTCTCCCCCTACGAGCAGTACTTC. It is translated as CASSLSPYEQYF.

This clonotype was recorded at least ten times. The chain combines TRBV7-9 with TRBJ2-1; the D gene is possibly TRBD2 (6 bases). Germline-derived CDR1 and CDR2 are SEHNR and FQNEAQ (reference sequence). The V end lost 5 bases, the J end lost 15 bases, and 17 bases lay between the germline ends. The CDR3 has 12 residues. The CDR3 loop is CASSRGTGEWFF. CDR3 DNA: TGTGCCAGCAGCAGGGGTACGGGAGAGTGGTTCTTC.

The chain recombines TRBV10-3 with TRBJ2-7; 14 bases match TRBD2. This CDR3 is built from 16 residues. The trim removed 4 bases at V and 4 bases at J, leaving 6 bases unmatched. Germline lookup yields CDR1 ENHRY and CDR2 SYGVKD. CDR3 bases: TGTGCCATCAGTGCCGGACTAGCGGGAGGCGGGTACGAGCAGTACTTC. Amino acid sequence: CAISAGLAGGGYEQYF.

This clonotype was seen at least ten times. The chain has TRBV24-1 and TRBJ2-2; 7 nucleotides align to TRBD1. The CDR3 spans 17 residues. CDR1 is KGHDR, CDR2 SFDVKD, per germline. The V gene end was trimmed by 5 bases and the J gene end by 0 bases; junction bases not matched to a gene: 8. The CDR3, as DNA: TGTGCCACCAGTGTCTCCGGTACAGGGGCGAACACCGGGGAGCTGTTTTTT. Translation: CATSVSGTGANTGELFF.

Ten or more counts support this clonotype. This chain uses TRBV30 with TRBJ1-6; TRBD1 is a possible D gene (6 bases). Germline CDR1 and CDR2: GTSNPN and SVGIG (reference sequence). Trimming removed 5 bases from V and 10 bases from J, with 18 bases in between. The CDR3 is 14 amino acids. The CDR3 DNA sequence: TGTGCCTGGGACGGCCTAGGGGGAGAGTCACCCCTCCACTTT. This sequence encodes CAWDGLGGESPLHF.

This clonotype showed up many times. The CDR3, as DNA: TGTGCCAGCAGTTTAGGGGAGACGGGGTATACCCATGAGCAGTTCTTC. Translating it yields CASSLGETGYTHEQFF. The V and J genes are TRBV28 and TRBJ2-1, with a weak D call TRBD2 (5 bases). V lost 2 bases, J lost 8 bases, and 19 bases lay in between. CDR3 length: 16 amino acids. Germline assignment: CDR1 MDHEN and CDR2 SYDVKM.

The gene calls are TRBV5-1 and TRBJ2-5, with 11 bases matching TRBD2. Germline CDR1 SGHRS, CDR2 YFSETQ. With 1 base clipped from V and 2 bases from J, the junction kept 7 bases outside the gene matches. The CDR3 consists of 17 residues. CDR3 protein: CASSLILAGGIQETQYF. CDR3 nucleotides: TGCGCCAGCAGCTTGATTCTAGCGGGAGGCATACAAGAGACCCAGTACTTC.

In this sample, this clonotype turned up many times. The V call is TRBV28, the J call TRBJ2-3; no clear D gene. This CDR3 has 15 residues. Germline V gives CDR1 MDHEN, CDR2 SYDVKM. The ends were cut back, 1 base at V and 6 bases at J, with 14 bases in the middle. In DNA form, the CDR3 reads TGTGCCAGCAGTTTATCATCCAGATTCGGCGATACGCAGTATTTT. It encodes CASSLSSRFGDTQYF.

The table lists this clonotype with many counts. This chain connects TRBV5-4 to TRBJ2-1, with D uncertain. Germline loops: CDR1 SGHNT, CDR2 YYREEE (reference sequence). The CDR3 totals 12 residues. Trimming took 0 bases from V and 7 from J, leaving 5 bases between them. The CDR3 loop reads CASSLVLNEQFF. The CDR3 DNA is TGTGCCAGCAGCTTGGTCTTGAATGAGCAGTTCTTC.

This clonotype was seen many times. V usage is TRBV9 and J usage is TRBJ2-1, with 11 bases aligning to TRBD2. This CDR3 is 15 amino acids long. The V and J ends lost 2 bases and 3 bases, in that order; junction bases with no gene match: 1. Germline V gene sequence: CDR1 SGDLS, CDR2 YYNGEE. CDR3 DNA sequence: TGTGCCAGCAGCGTTAGCGGGAGGGACTACAATGAGCAGTTCTTC. This sequence encodes CASSVSGRDYNEQFF.

Many counts were recorded for this clonotype. The chain recombines TRBV7-3 with TRBJ2-3, with 7 bases lining up with TRBD2. Germline loops: CDR1 SGHTA, CDR2 FQGTGA. V dropped 6 bases and J dropped 5; count of bases not matched to a gene: 14. The CDR3 totals 16 residues. In DNA form, the CDR3 reads TGTGCCAGCAGTGAGGGACTAAACCCTCATCGAGATACGCAGTATTTT. This sequence encodes CASSEGLNPHRDTQYF. The full variable domain, with the rest looked up from reference TRBV7-3 and TRBJ2-3, is GAGVSQTPSNKVTEKGKYVELRCDPISGHTALYWYRQSLGQGPEFLIYFQGTGAADDSGLPNDRFFAVRPEGSVSTLKIQRTERGDSAVYLCASSEGLNPHRDTQYFGPGTRLTVL.

The table lists this clonotype with a count of one. This chain uses TRBV20-1 with TRBJ2-1; tentative D call: TRBD1 (5 bases). The CDR3 runs 11 residues. Per germline, CDR1 DFQATT and CDR2 SNEGSKA (reference sequence). CDR3 amino acids: CRAGSGNEQFF. CDR3 sequence (DNA): TGCAGGGCAGGGTCCGGGAATGAGCAGTTCTTC.

This clonotype was detected many times. The chain links TRBV7-8 to TRBJ2-7; 8 bases are shared with TRBD2. Germline assignment: CDR1 SGHVS and CDR2 FQNEAQ. The CDR3 consists of 14 residues. V was clipped by 5 bases and J by 7 bases; unmatched bases: 10. Here the CDR3 DNA reads TGTGCCAGCAGCCCCCGGGGGATAGCGGGAGAGCAGTACTTC. Translating it yields CASSPRGIAGEQYF.

This clonotype was picked up many times. The J gene is TRBJ2-1, the V gene TRBV19; D perhaps matches TRBD1 (6 bases). V lost 2 bases, J lost 8 bases, and 13 bases lay in between. Per the germline V gene, CDR1 is LNHDA and CDR2 is SQIVND (reference sequence). The CDR3 is made up of 14 amino acids. The CDR3 loop reads CASSIMDSGDEQFF. Written as DNA, the CDR3 is TGTGCCAGTAGTATAATGGACAGCGGCGATGAGCAGTTCTTC.